What follows are 30 T cell receptor beta chains derived from one specimen sequenced in a study of CD8+CD57+ T cells in acquired aplastic anemia. The use of genomic DNA as template underpinned the TCR beta VDJ and CDR3 profiling. TCRdb processed the reads anew with MiXCR; each CDR3 protein has one entry. This sample has fewer than 200,000 distinct CDR3 sequences, with 55% to 80% found just once. Material: sorted CD4+, CD8+, or CD8+CD57+ T cells (not recorded which) from PBMCs. These receptors all come from a human donor in good health.

The sample holds many counts of this clonotype. The genes are TRBV20-1 and TRBJ1-1; a weak D match, TRBD1 (5 bases). The CDR3 loop spans 14 amino acids. Trimming shortened V by 1 base and J by 3 bases, and 12 bases separated the two germline ends. Per germline, CDR1 DFQATT and CDR2 SNEGSKA (reference sequence). The CDR3 DNA reads as TGCAGTGCTAGAGTTTTCAGGGTTGACACTGAAGCTTTCTTT. This encodes CSARVFRVDTEAFF.

Details on this clonotype: This sequence may be a read error, since a much larger clone differs from it by one base. The chain has TRBV5-6 and TRBJ2-1, with TRBD2 matching 12 bases. The germline V gene encodes CDR1 SGHDT and CDR2 YYEEEE. The CDR3 is 15 residues long. The CDR3 sequence is CAGSQDTSGRNEQFF. CDR3 nucleotide sequence: TGCGCCGGCAGCCAAGACACTAGCGGGAGGAATGAGCAGTTCTTC.

CDR3 sequence: CASSFVANNEQFF. In DNA form, the CDR3 reads TGTGCCAGCAGTTTTGTAGCGAACAATGAGCAGTTCTTC. The V call is TRBV28, the J call TRBJ2-1, with D possibly being TRBD2 (5 bases). V was shortened by 3 bases and J by 5 bases, with 8 bases between the two germline ends. Germline assignment: CDR1 MDHEN and CDR2 SYDVKM. This CDR3 has 13 amino acids.

This rearrangement joins TRBV7-2 to TRBJ2-7; 7 bases line up with TRBD1. The CDR3 extends over 14 amino acids. Germline CDR1 reads SGHTA; CDR2 reads FQGNSA. Losses at the gene ends were 6 bases for V and 3 bases for J; bases not matched to a gene: 8. CDR3 sequence (DNA): TGTGCCAGCAGGCCGACAGGGCCCTACTACGAGCAGTACTTC. Its protein is CASRPTGPYYEQYF.

As DNA, the CDR3 is TGCGCCAGCAGTGGACCGGCCAACTACGAGCAGTACTTC. It is translated as CASSGPANYEQYF. The genes are TRBV5-1 and TRBJ2-7; D call uncertain. V lost 5 bases, J lost 3 bases, and 12 bases lay in between. Germline V gene data show CDR1 as SGHRS and CDR2 as YFSETQ. CDR3 size: 13 residues.

This chain joins TRBV7-2 and TRBJ1-6; 9 nucleotides align to TRBD1. Germline CDR1 is SGHTA and CDR2 is FQGNSA. The CDR3 consists of 14 residues. J gave up 9 bases and V 5 bases, and 5 bases lay outside the gene matches. The chain's CDR3 is CASSPGQGVSPLHF. CDR3 DNA sequence: TGTGCCAGCAGCCCGGGACAGGGTGTTTCACCCCTCCACTTT.

This clonotype was detected only once. The CDR3 end shows no conserved phenylalanine or tryptophan, and so a read error is likely. This rearrangement joins TRBV9 to TRBJ2-3; D gene unclear. Per germline, CDR1 SGDLS and CDR2 YYNGEE. Between the trimmed V and J ends, which lost 3 bases and 4 bases, there was a span of 15 bases. This CDR3 spans 15 amino acids. Written as DNA, the CDR3 is TGTGCCAGCAGCGAGACTGCCCTTGGAGCAGATACGCAGTATTCT. Protein product: CASSETALGADTQYS.

The chain combines TRBV5-6 with TRBJ1-2; unclear D gene. CDR3 size: 14 residues. CDR1 SGHDT and CDR2 YYEEEE come from the germline V gene. CDR3 loop: CATRRLVPLGGYTF. In DNA form, the CDR3 reads TGTGCTACGAGACGTCTAGTTCCCCTGGGGGGCTACACCTTC.

The count of this clonotype is one. Relative to the germline gene, one junction end is altered; a read error may explain this. The chain uses TRBV24-1 and TRBJ2-1, with TRBD1 identical over 8 bases. This CDR3 region has 16 residues. The germline V gene has CDR1 KGHDR and CDR2 SFDVKD. The CDR3 sequence is CASSDENLGQDNEQFF. In DNA, the CDR3 is TGTGCCAGCAGTGATGAGAACCTGGGACAGGACAATGAGCAGTTCTTC.

The chain joins TRBV7-9 to TRBJ2-7; TRBD2 aligns across 12 bases. V lost 5 bases, J lost 5 bases, and 13 bases stayed unmatched. The CDR3 consists of 17 residues. Germline-derived CDR1 and CDR2 are SEHNR and FQNEAQ (reference sequence). The CDR3 loop reads CASSPRLAGDRGNEQYF. The CDR3 nucleotides read TGTGCCAGCAGCCCTCGACTAGCGGGAGATCGGGGGAACGAGCAGTACTTC. The full variable domain, rest sourced from reference TRBV7-9 and TRBJ2-7, is DTGVSQNPRHKITKRGQNVTFRCDPISEHNRLYWYRQTLGQGPEFLTYFQNEAQLEKSRLLSDRFSAERPKGSFSTLEIQRTEQGDSAMYLCASSPRLAGDRGNEQYFGPGTRLTVT.

V usage is TRBV5-1 and J usage is TRBJ2-7; D perhaps matches TRBD2 (5 bases). Trimming shortened V by 4 bases and J by 6 bases, and 14 bases separated the two germline ends. The CDR3 has 13 residues. Germline V gives CDR1 SGHRS, CDR2 YFSETQ. CDR3 amino acids: CASSLRGGCEQYF. CDR3 DNA: TGCGCCAGCAGCCTCCGGGGTGGCTGCGAGCAGTACTTC.

The rearrangement links TRBV20-1 to TRBJ2-3; 7 nucleotides match TRBD1. Germline CDR1 and CDR2: DFQATT and SNEGSKA (reference sequence). The CDR3 extends over 19 amino acids. Losses at the gene ends were 6 bases for V and 6 bases for J; bases not matched to a gene: 27. The CDR3 nucleotides are TGCAGTGCACGGTGGCCTTTAAGAGGGGGCCCCCGGGGCGGGGATACGCAGTATTTT. Protein sequence: CSARWPLRGGPRGGDTQYF.

This clonotype was observed many times. The chain couples TRBV27 to TRBJ2-7; 8 positions agree with TRBD2. This CDR3 spans 14 amino acids. Germline CDR1 MNHEY, CDR2 SMNVEV (reference sequence). The V segment lost 2 bases and the J segment 3 bases; nucleotides outside the gene matches: 3. CDR3 protein: CASSLGSGGYEQYF. The CDR3 coding sequence is TGTGCCAGCAGTTTAGGGAGCGGGGGCTACGAGCAGTACTTC.

The chain has TRBV29-1 and TRBJ1-2; D gene ambiguous. The CDR3 is 12 residues long. Trimming took off 3 bases at V and 7 bases at J, with 12 bases between the two ends. The germline V gene encodes CDR1 SQVTM and CDR2 ANQGSEA. The CDR3 loop is CSVDGQVAGYTF. CDR3 nucleotide sequence: TGCAGCGTTGATGGTCAGGTCGCTGGCTACACCTTC.

The V gene is TRBV20-1, the J gene TRBJ1-1; D unresolved. The CDR3 extends over 12 amino acids. V dropped 4 bases and J dropped 0 bases, with 6 bases sitting between them. The germline V gene has CDR1 DFQATT and CDR2 SNEGSKA (reference sequence). CDR3 coding DNA: TGCAGTGCTATGGCAATGAACACTGAAGCTTTCTTT. Translated, it gives CSAMAMNTEAFF.

With respect to this clonotype: The junction and the germline gene differ at one end; a read error may be behind it. The V and J genes are TRBV5-1 and TRBJ1-3, with D maybe TRBD1 (6 bases). Germline assignment: CDR1 SGHRS and CDR2 YFSETQ. The CDR3 spans 16 residues. CDR3 amino acids: CASSLEPGALRDTIYF. For the CDR3, the DNA is TGCGCCAGCAGTTTGGAGCCGGGGGCGCTTAGGGACACCATATATTTT.

The chain recombines TRBV24-1 with TRBJ1-2; D may be TRBD1 (6 bases). Trimming pared 2 bases from V and 4 bases from J, leaving 10 bases between. The germline V gene has CDR1 KGHDR and CDR2 SFDVKD. This CDR3 has 14 amino acids. As DNA, the CDR3 is TGTGCCACCAGTGATTGGCCGACAGGCTATGGCTACACCTTC. Protein product: CATSDWPTGYGYTF.

The chain employs TRBV5-1 and TRBJ1-4, with D possibly matching TRBD1 (6 bases). V gave up 4 bases and J gave up 1 base, with 14 bases separating them. The CDR3 is 16 amino acids. Germline V gene lookup returns CDR1 SGHRS and CDR2 YFSETQ. The chain's CDR3 is CASSVQSQGTNEKLFF. The CDR3 bases are TGCGCCAGCAGCGTACAGTCACAGGGAACTAATGAAAAACTGTTTTTT.

This chain connects TRBV7-8 to TRBJ1-3, with D hard to call. With 1 base removed from V and 0 bases from J, the gap between germline ends came to 7 bases. This CDR3 region has 15 residues. CDR1 is SGHVS, CDR2 FQNEAQ, per germline. In DNA form, the CDR3 reads TGTGCCAGCAGCTTAGGATTTTTCTCTGGAAACACCATATATTTT. Residues: CASSLGFFSGNTIYF.

This chain links TRBV7-3 with TRBJ2-7, with 7 bases aligning to TRBD1. The length of the CDR3 is 13 residues. J lost 2 bases, V lost 6 bases, and 4 bases had no gene match. Looked up from germline, CDR1 is SGHTA and CDR2 is FQGTGA. CDR3: CASSYQGAYEQYF. CDR3 DNA sequence: TGTGCCAGCAGTTACCAGGGGGCCTACGAGCAGTACTTC. The variable domain in full, with the rest retrieved from reference TRBV7-3 and TRBJ2-7, is GAGVSQTPSNKVTEKGKYVELRCDPISGHTALYWYRQSLGQGPEFLIYFQGTGAADDSGLPNDRFFAVRPEGSVSTLKIQRTERGDSAVYLCASSYQGAYEQYFGPGTRLTVT.

The CDR3 loop is CASSAAGSREQYF. DNA of the CDR3: TGTGCCAGCAGCGCGGCAGGGAGTCGCGAGCAGTACTTC. This chain connects TRBV7-9 to TRBJ2-7, with D possibly called TRBD1 or TRBD2 (5 bases each). The CDR3 spans 13 residues. The germline V gene encodes CDR1 SEHNR and CDR2 FQNEAQ (reference sequence). The V gene lost 5 bases and the J gene lost 6 bases, with 14 bases spanning the gap.

The chain uses TRBV20-1 and TRBJ2-1; possible D gene TRBD2, 6 bases. Germline V gene data show CDR1 as DFQATT and CDR2 as SNEGSKA (reference sequence). The CDR3 totals 14 residues. Between the trimmed V and J ends, which lost 3 bases and 9 bases, there was a span of 18 bases. The CDR3: CSASSSADGGEQFF. DNA for the CDR3: TGCAGTGCTAGTTCTAGCGCCGATGGGGGTGAGCAGTTCTTC.

The chain links TRBV9 to TRBJ2-5; D gene ambiguous. With 2 bases removed from V and 0 bases from J, the gap between germline ends came to 5 bases. The CDR3 length is 13 residues. Germline CDR1 reads SGDLS; CDR2 reads YYNGEE. The chain's CDR3 is CASSVTNQETQYF. DNA for the CDR3: TGTGCCAGCAGCGTGACAAACCAAGAGACCCAGTACTTC. The full variable domain, completed using reference TRBV9 and TRBJ2-5, is DSGVTQTPKHLITATGQRVTLRCSPRSGDLSVYWYQQSLDQGLQFLIQYYNGEERAKGNILERFSAQQFPDLHSELNLSSLELGDSALYFCASSVTNQETQYFGPGTRLLVL.

There are many counts of this clonotype. This chain joins TRBV5-1 and TRBJ2-7, with D possibly being TRBD1 (6 bases). V gave up 2 bases and J gave up 3 bases, with 21 bases separating them. Per germline, CDR1 SGHRS and CDR2 YFSETQ. The CDR3 has 17 residues. CDR3 nucleotide sequence: TGCGCCAGCAGCTTTCCCGAGCCACCCACAGGGTTCTACGAGCAGTACTTC. It translates to CASSFPEPPTGFYEQYF.

This clonotype has more than one count but fewer than ten. The CDR3 region is CATSRDGTGSDTEAFF. The DNA for the CDR3 is TGTGCCACCAGCAGAGACGGGACAGGGAGTGACACTGAAGCTTTCTTT. V and J are TRBV15 and TRBJ1-1; 9 positions agree with TRBD1. V shed 0 bases, J shed 3 bases, and the junction held 5 bases outside the gene matches. The CDR3 covers 16 residues. Germline CDR1 and CDR2: LNHNV and YYDKDF (reference sequence).

The genes are TRBV7-6 and TRBJ2-6; no clear D gene. Germline values: CDR1 SGHVS, CDR2 FNYEAQ. Trimming removed 1 base from V and 3 bases from J, with 7 bases in between. CDR3 length: 15 amino acids. DNA of the CDR3: TGTGCCAGCAGCTTAGGCCGGGTTGGGGCCAACGTCCTGACTTTC. Protein: CASSLGRVGANVLTF.

V usage is TRBV15 and J usage is TRBJ2-1; maybe TRBD2 (6 bases). With 4 bases removed from V and 8 bases from J, the gap between germline ends came to 18 bases. The CDR3 has 15 residues. CDR1 LNHNV and CDR2 YYDKDF come from the germline V gene (reference sequence). CDR3: CATSTAGHPLDEQFF. The CDR3 DNA reads as TGTGCCACCAGCACAGCGGGCCACCCCTTGGATGAGCAGTTCTTC.

The chain couples TRBV20-1 to TRBJ2-7, with 8 nucleotides matching TRBD1. The CDR3 has 16 amino acids. V lost 2 bases and J lost 1; bases outside the gene matches: 10. Germline V lookup: CDR1 DFQATT, CDR2 SNEGSKA (reference sequence). The CDR3 nucleotides are TGCAGTGCTAGAAGTTGGGACAGGAGGGTTTCCTACGAGCAGTACTTC. As protein: CSARSWDRRVSYEQYF.

The genes are TRBV5-1 and TRBJ1-6; D call uncertain. CDR1 is SGHRS, CDR2 YFSETQ, per germline. Trimming took off 0 bases at V and 7 bases at J, with 14 bases between the two ends. CDR3 length: 16 amino acids. CDR3 loop: CASSLEGKSGNSPLHF. The CDR3 DNA is TGCGCCAGCAGCTTGGAAGGGAAATCGGGGAATTCACCCCTCCACTTT. The variable domain in full, completed from reference TRBV5-1 and TRBJ1-6, reads KAGVTQTPRYLIKTRGQQVTLSCSPISGHRSVSWYQQTPGQGLQFLFEYFSETQRNKGNFPGRFSGRQFSNSRSEMNVSTLELGDSALYLCASSLEGKSGNSPLHFGNGTRLTVT.

This sequence joins TRBV10-2 and TRBJ1-1; 9 bases fit TRBD1. The V and J ends lost 3 bases and 6 bases, in that order; junction bases with no gene match: 8. Germline V gives CDR1 WSHSY, CDR2 SAAADI. The CDR3 has 15 residues. The CDR3 region is CASSETGGPKSEAFF. The DNA for the CDR3 is TGCGCCAGCAGTGAAACAGGGGGCCCTAAGTCTGAAGCTTTCTTT.